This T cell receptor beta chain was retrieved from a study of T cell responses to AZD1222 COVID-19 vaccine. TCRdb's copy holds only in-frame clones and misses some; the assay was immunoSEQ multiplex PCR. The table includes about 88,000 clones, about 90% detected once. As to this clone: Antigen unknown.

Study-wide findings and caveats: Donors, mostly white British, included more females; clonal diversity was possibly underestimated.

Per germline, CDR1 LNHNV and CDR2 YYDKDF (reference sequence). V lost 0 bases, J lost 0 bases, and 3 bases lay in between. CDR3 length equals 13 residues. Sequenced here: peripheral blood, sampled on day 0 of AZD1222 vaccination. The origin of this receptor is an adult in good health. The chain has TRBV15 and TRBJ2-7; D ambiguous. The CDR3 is CATSRDVSYEQYF. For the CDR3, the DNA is TGTGCCACCAGCAGAGACGTCTCCTACGAGCAGTACTTC.